A selection of T cell receptor beta chains follows, all from one sample in a study of blood T cell repertoires in COVID-19. Assay: immunoSEQ multiplex PCR; the TCRdb copy retains only in-frame clones and omits some. The top ten hold under 7.5% of the sample, which has around 30,000 clones, approximately 85% seen once. Sequenced: peripheral blood. The origin of the receptors is a man in his 60s with active COVID-19. Both conserved end residues are part of each CDR3. A D gene is named only where the DNA matches it firmly. A clone size is listed for some rows: how often the clone was seen (once, few, many), or a class if it is expanded.

D,J,size,length,V,DNA,CDR3
NA,TRBJ2-7,once,13,TRBV12-3/TRBV12-4,TGTGCCAGCAGTTTAAAGAGCCCAGCGGAGCAGTACTTC,CASSLKSPAEQYF
NA,TRBJ2-1,NA,13,TRBV5-6,TGTGCCAGCAGCTTGGGGGCTTACGTGGAGCAGTTCTTC,CASSLGAYVEQFF
NA,TRBJ2-5,NA,15,TRBV7-6,TGTGCCAGCAGCTTGTCTGGGGCTCAAAGGGAGACCCAGTACTTC,CASSLSGAQRETQYF
NA,TRBJ2-1,NA,18,TRBV7-9,TGTGCCAGCAGCTTACGGGGTGAGGTGGACCTCGCGCGCAATGAGCAGTTCTTC,CASSLRGEVDLARNEQFF
TRBD2,TRBJ2-3,NA,15,TRBV6-5,TGTGCCAGCAGACCCAGCGGGATTAGCACAGATACGCAGTATTTT,CASRPSGISTDTQYF
TRBD2,TRBJ2-5,NA,16,TRBV11-2,TGTGCCAGCAGCCTTAGCCCGAGCGGGGGTACAGAGACCCAGTACTTC,CASSLSPSGGTETQYF
NA,TRBJ2-5,NA,16,TRBV5-6,TGTGCCAGCAGCTTGATGCCTAGAACCACCCAAGAGACCCAGTACTTC,CASSLMPRTTQETQYF
TRBD1,TRBJ1-5,NA,13,TRBV3-1/TRBV3-2,TGTGCCACCGGGACAGGGGTTCACCAGCCCCAGCATTTT,CATGTGVHQPQHF
NA,TRBJ2-1,NA,14,TRBV5-6,TGTGCCAGCAGGGCGGGTAGTTCCTACAATGAGCAGTTCTTC,CASRAGSSYNEQFF
TRBD2,TRBJ2-1,NA,15,TRBV7-9,TGTGCCAGCAGCCGTTGGCCTAGCGGGAGCGATGAGCAGTTCTTC,CASSRWPSGSDEQFF
TRBD2,TRBJ2-7,NA,16,TRBV4-2,TGTGCCAGCAGCCGGTCGGCGACTAGCGGGTCAAACGAGCAGTACTTC,CASSRSATSGSNEQYF
NA,TRBJ2-5,NA,13,TRBV5-1,TGCGCCAGCAGCTTGGGAGGGGGAGAGACCCAGTACTTC,CASSLGGGETQYF
TRBD1,TRBJ2-7,once,13,TRBV14,TGTGCCAGCAGCCGGGACAGCTTCACCGAGCAGTACTTC,CASSRDSFTEQYF
NA,TRBJ2-2,once,15,TRBV5-4,TGTGCCAGCAGCTCTGAACCGGCGAACACCGGGGAGCTGTTTTTT,CASSSEPANTGELFF
TRBD1,TRBJ1-5,NA,14,TRBV3-1/TRBV3-2,TGTGCCAGCAGCAAACAGGGGGCACAGGAGCCCCAGCATTTT,CASSKQGAQEPQHF
TRBD2,TRBJ2-7,NA,14,TRBV7-9,TGTGCCACCAGCTCCCGGGAAGCGGGAGTATCGCAGTACTTC,CATSSREAGVSQYF
TRBD1,TRBJ2-7,once,15,TRBV24-1,TGTGCCACCAGTGACGGACAGGGTTATTCTAACGAGCAGTACTTC,CATSDGQGYSNEQYF
NA,TRBJ2-3,NA,13,TRBV12-3/TRBV12-4,TGTGCCAGCAGTTTAGACACCACAGATACGCAGTATTTT,CASSLDTTDTQYF
TRBD1,TRBJ2-2,NA,15,TRBV29-1,TGCAGCGTTGAAGGGGACAGGGGGCAAGTGGGGGAGCTGTTTTTT,CSVEGDRGQVGELFF
NA,TRBJ2-3,NA,14,TRBV24-1,TGTGCCACCAGTGATCGGAGTCTCGGCTCCATTCAGTATTTT,CATSDRSLGSIQYF
TRBD1,TRBJ2-7,NA,16,TRBV2,TGTGCCAGCACAAACGGTCCGGGACAGGGAACCTACGAGCAGTACTTC,CASTNGPGQGTYEQYF
TRBD1,TRBJ1-5,NA,15,TRBV6-5,TGTGCCAGCAGAGTGACAGGGGGGGGCAATCAGCCCCAGCATTTT,CASRVTGGGNQPQHF
NA,TRBJ2-5,once,13,TRBV5-1,TGCGCCAGCAGTGGCGGGAAGGCGGAGACCCAGTACTTC,CASSGGKAETQYF
NA,TRBJ2-5,few,15,TRBV5-4,TGTGCCAGCAGCTCTCTCTTTAGCGTGCAAGAGACCCAGTACTTC,CASSSLFSVQETQYF
NA,TRBJ2-3,NA,14,TRBV18,TGTGCCAGCTCACCCCCCGTACGGACAGATACGCAGTATTTT,CASSPPVRTDTQYF
NA,TRBJ2-3,once,14,TRBV11-1,TGTGCCAGCAGCTTCAGGGATCGGTCAGATACGCAGTATTTT,CASSFRDRSDTQYF
NA,TRBJ1-2,NA,14,TRBV6-5,TGTGCCAGCAGTTACTCCGGGGGGCGCGGTGGCTACACCTTC,CASSYSGGRGGYTF